One T cell receptor (beta chain) is described in this entry. Which antigen it targets is not known. Its ends do not fully match the called genes, so a read error is possible. CDR1 and CDR2, looked up from the germline V gene, are SGHAT and FQNNGV. The CDR3 sequence holds 17 residues, the cysteine and phenylalanine included. This entry keeps only the CDR3 DNA: 51 bases, framed from base 1. This entry belongs to a study of blood T cells in healthy people across ages (dated by TCRdb to about 2015). Describing the broader study: Template switching captured roughly one uniquely barcoded TCR beta cDNA molecule per two T cells in model experiments. To avoid experimental bias, donors of different ages were randomly spread across the sequencing lanes. Four age groups were formed from the donors: young (average about 17 years), middle-aged (approximately 40), aged (62) and long-lived (approximately 80). The study measured age-related changes in TCR beta repertoire diversity using deep sequencing normalized with unique cDNA molecular identifiers. For two donors (one aged 18 to 29 and one aged 80 or older), the study analyzed two additional independent replicas of 1 million unique cDNA reads from the same blood draw.

What the authors observed across the whole study: Observed TCR beta diversity per million T cells fell roughly linearly with age, and a significant reduction was already apparent by age roughly 41. There was a strong correlation between observed TCR beta diversity and the percentage of naive T cells measured by flow cytometry. Donor CMV infection status was unknown, potentially confounding age-related changes in expanded clonotypes. Estimates of total diversity from one million sequenced T cells were regarded as lower bounds and underestimates. Since profiling was done on bulk unsorted PBMCs, naive and antigen-experienced compartments could not be conclusively compared. The long-lived group showed more naive CD4+ T cells, fewer expanded clones and increased TCR diversity than the aged group, suggesting age selection.

The donors were roughly 40 Caucasian individuals from Russia, aged roughly 6 to 100 years, who were systemically healthy. Each donor gave about 10 milliliters of peripheral blood, drawn into EDTA-treated Vacutainer tubes. PBMCs were isolated by Ficoll-Paque density-gradient centrifugation, with at least 7 million obtained per sample. Total RNA was extracted from PBMCs with Trizol reagent, with at least 6 micrograms obtained per sample. The percentages of naive CD45RAhigh/CD27high T cells were determined by flow cytometry on a PBMC aliquot from every donor. Library creation used 5' RACE. Sequenced on an Illumina HiSeq 2500. A second PCR of about 7 to 12 cycles was performed with a sample-barcoded 5' primer and a J-beta primer mix. Each TCR beta cDNA molecule received a unique molecular identifier from a template-switch 5' adaptor carrying 12 random nucleotides. Each sample yielded at least 3 million CDR3-containing paired-end reads. The Mint cDNA synthesis kit, primed by a TRBC-specific oligonucleotide, was used to synthesize first-strand cDNA from all RNA. After uracil-DNA glycosylase treatment, a first 18-cycle PCR used universal primers M1SS and BC2_uni_R on all cDNA. Turning to the authors' computational methods: Each sample was normalized by randomly selecting 1 million high-quality reads, each carrying a distinct molecular identifier. Instead of being binned into consensus sequences, reads with shared molecular identifiers were discarded. CDR3 identification, clonotype clustering and error correction used MiTCR with a Q25 quality threshold and the strictest error-elimination algorithm. A nonparametric unseen species model using Euler transformation provided a lower-bound estimate of total TCR beta diversity. TCRdb ran its own pipeline on the public reads, namely fastp trimming at Q25 and MiXCR clone calling, and kept in-frame beta chains. Duplicate CDR3 protein sequences are folded into a single record with the most common DNA and genes. The V and J calls were not made by the authors but by TCRdb's processing. Here the sample has hundreds of thousands of distinct CDR3 sequences; 40% to 50% occur a single time. The biggest ten clones account for approximately 19% of the sample.

Sample: blood. This receptor was identified in a man in his 60s in good health. The chain couples TRBV11-2 to TRBJ2-2; TRBD2 matches 12 bases in the middle. The CDR3 region reads CARSSSGLAGYTGELFF. The DNA reads as follows: TGTGCCCGCAGCTCCTCCGGACTAGCGGGGTACACCGGGGAGCTGTTTTTT.